Presented here are 27 T cell receptor beta chains from one specimen sequenced in a study of cytomegalovirus exposure and HLA in healthy donors. In the PCR, 60 Vbeta and 13 Jbeta primers were used. The protocol was immunoSEQ multiplex PCR, while the TCRdb copy is restricted to in-frame clones and leaves out a portion. The table includes 130,000 or so clones, approximately 78% detected once. The sample taken for sequencing was PBMCs. Every receptor here comes from a man aged 18 to 35 in good health and CMV-seropositive.

This CDR3 is CASSYRRQGAYGYTF. CDR3 in DNA: TGTGCCAGCAGTTACCGGCGGCAGGGGGCGTACGGCTACACCTTC. The chain links TRBV6-5 to TRBJ1-2; 8 bases line up with TRBD1. The CDR3 totals 15 residues. With 2 bases clipped from V and 8 bases from J, the junction kept 10 bases outside the gene matches. Germline V gives CDR1 MNHEY, CDR2 SVGAGI.

The chain links TRBV13 to TRBJ2-5; D gene ambiguous. V was clipped by 8 bases and J by 4 bases, with 5 bases between them. CDR1 PRHDT and CDR2 FYEKMQ come from the germline V gene (reference sequence). The CDR3 length is 10 residues. CDR3 residues: CASGRETQYF. CDR3 nucleotide sequence: TGTGCCAGCGGCCGAGAGACCCAGTACTTC.

The rearrangement links TRBV5-1 to TRBJ2-3; 7 bases fit TRBD2. After removal of 2 bases from V and 4 bases from J, the junction contained 7 bases not matched to a gene. The CDR3 has 15 residues. Per the germline V gene, CDR1 is SGHRS and CDR2 is YFSETQ. CDR3 protein: CASSFGGRSPDTQYF. The CDR3 DNA sequence: TGCGCCAGCAGCTTCGGCGGGAGAAGTCCAGATACGCAGTATTTT.

The V gene is TRBV5-1, the J gene TRBJ1-4; 10 bases are shared with TRBD1. The CDR3 contains 15 residues. Germline values: CDR1 SGHRS, CDR2 YFSETQ. V was clipped by 4 bases and J by 8 bases; unmatched bases: 8. CDR3 DNA sequence: TGCGCCAGCAGCGCTACCGGGACAGGGGTGGAAAAACTGTTTTTT. Its translation: CASSATGTGVEKLFF.

The rearrangement links TRBV7-8 to TRBJ2-7; perhaps TRBD2 as D (6 bases). This CDR3 is built from 14 residues. CDR1 and CDR2 from the germline V gene are SGHVS and FQNEAQ. Trimming removed 4 bases at V and 2 bases at J, with 12 bases between. This CDR3 reads CASSSSPGAYEQYF. The CDR3 region has the DNA TGTGCCAGCAGCTCTTCACCGGGAGCCTACGAGCAGTACTTC.

The chain recombines TRBV7-9 with TRBJ1-5, with D unclear. There are 15 residues in the CDR3. The V end was cut by 5 bases, the J end by 2 bases, with 13 bases between. The germline V gene has CDR1 SEHNR and CDR2 FQNEAQ (reference sequence). The CDR3 nucleotides are TGTGCCAGCAGCCCGGAGTCCGTGGGCAATCAGCCCCAGCATTTT. As protein: CASSPESVGNQPQHF.

The genes are TRBV28 and TRBJ2-7; D might be TRBD1 (6 bases). Trimming pared 4 bases from V and 3 bases from J, leaving 25 bases between. Germline V gene data show CDR1 as MDHEN and CDR2 as SYDVKM. CDR3 length: 18 amino acids. The CDR3 DNA is TGTGCCAGCAGTTCACGGAAAATGAGGACAGAGATCATCTACGAGCAGTACTTC. Its translation is CASSSRKMRTEIIYEQYF.

Only one count was recorded for this clone. The V call is TRBV4-1, the J call TRBJ2-5; 7 nucleotides agree with TRBD2. The V and J ends lost 1 base and 4 bases, in that order; junction bases with no gene match: 6. In germline, CDR1 is MGHRA, CDR2 YSYEKL. The CDR3 loop spans 15 amino acids. The CDR3 sequence is CASSQVGLVGETQYF. The CDR3 region has the DNA TGCGCCAGCAGCCAAGTTGGACTAGTGGGAGAGACCCAGTACTTC.

In its sample, this clone was seen a few times. The genes are TRBV5-1 and TRBJ2-7; 14 nucleotides match TRBD2. In germline, CDR1 is SGHRS, CDR2 YFSETQ. The J segment lost 5 bases and the V segment lost 4 bases, leaving 5 bases of the junction unmatched. The CDR3 spans 15 residues. The CDR3, as DNA: TGCGCCAGCAGCCATCAGGGACTAGCGGGAGACGAGCAGTACTTC. Translating it yields CASSHQGLAGDEQYF.

V gene TRBV5-1 combines with J gene TRBJ1-2, with a tentative D call TRBD1 (5 bases). Trimming took 0 bases from V and 5 from J, leaving 11 bases between them. Germline values: CDR1 SGHRS, CDR2 YFSETQ. The CDR3 spans 14 residues. The CDR3: CASSLETASYGYTF. The CDR3 DNA reads as TGCGCCAGCAGCTTGGAGACAGCCAGTTATGGCTACACCTTC.

The chain is built from TRBV5-4 and TRBJ1-1; 9 nucleotides line up with TRBD1. The CDR3 spans 15 residues. After removal of 0 bases from V and 5 bases from J, the junction contained 5 bases not matched to a gene. Looked up from germline, CDR1 is SGHNT and CDR2 is YYREEE (reference sequence). In DNA, the CDR3 is TGTGCCAGCAGCTTGGCGGACAGGGGAGGAACTGAAGCTTTCTTT. Protein sequence: CASSLADRGGTEAFF. The whole variable domain, filled in from reference TRBV5-4 and TRBJ1-1, reads ETGVTQSPTHLIKTRGQQVTLRCSSQSGHNTVSWYQQALGQGPQFIFQYYREEENGRGNFPPRFSGLQFPNYSSELNVNALELDDSALYLCASSLADRGGTEAFFGQGTRLTVV.

This chain joins TRBV5-1 and TRBJ2-7, with D perhaps matching TRBD2 (6 bases). Trimming cost V 4 bases and J 3 bases, with 8 bases left between them. Germline V lookup: CDR1 SGHRS, CDR2 YFSETQ. The CDR3 runs to 12 residues. The CDR3 protein is CASSLSGYEQYF. The DNA of the CDR3 is TGCGCCAGCAGCCTTAGCGGCTACGAGCAGTACTTC.

This sequence joins TRBV28 and TRBJ2-7, with 10 bases aligning to TRBD2. CDR3 size: 15 residues. CDR1 and CDR2 (germline): MDHEN, SYDVKM. V was pared by 7 bases and J by 2 bases, with 8 bases of the junction left unmatched. As DNA, the CDR3 is TGTGCCAGCAATCTCCGGACTAGCGGTACCTACGAGCAGTACTTC. Encoded protein: CASNLRTSGTYEQYF.

The chain carries TRBV28 and TRBJ2-1; possible D gene TRBD1, 5 bases. The CDR3 runs 14 residues. The germline CDR1 and CDR2 sequences are MDHEN and SYDVKM. V shed 5 bases and J shed 1 base, with 9 bases lying between them. CDR3: CASSNRQSYNEQFF. CDR3 sequence (DNA): TGTGCCAGCAGTAATCGACAGTCCTACAATGAGCAGTTCTTC.

The V call is TRBV6-6, the J call TRBJ2-1; maybe TRBD1 (5 bases). CDR1 and CDR2 (germline): MNHNY, SVGAGI (reference sequence). V gave up 2 bases and J gave up 5 bases, with 16 bases separating them. The CDR3 covers 16 residues. CDR3 residues: CASSYRRAKGDNEQFF. The CDR3 DNA sequence: TGTGCCAGCAGTTACCGCAGGGCCAAAGGGGACAATGAGCAGTTCTTC.

The table lists this clone with a few counts. The chain has TRBV28 and TRBJ2-1, with a tentative D call TRBD2 (6 bases). The CDR3 contains 17 residues. V shed 5 bases and J shed 0 bases, with 17 bases lying between them. Germline V lookup: CDR1 MDHEN, CDR2 SYDVKM. Here the CDR3 reads CASSGAGLRSSYNEQFF. DNA for the CDR3: TGTGCCAGCAGTGGTGCGGGACTCCGGAGCTCCTACAATGAGCAGTTCTTC. Based on the CDR3 plus reference TRBV28 and TRBJ2-1, the full variable domain is DVKVTQSSRYLVKRTGEKVFLECVQDMDHENMFWYRQDPGLGLRLIYFSYDVKMKEKGDIPEGYSVSREKKERFSLILESASTNQTSMYLCASSGAGLRSSYNEQFFGPGTRLTVL.

The J gene is TRBJ2-1, the V gene TRBV28; 7 nucleotides align to TRBD1. The CDR3 is 16 amino acids. Germline V gene lookup returns CDR1 MDHEN and CDR2 SYDVKM. After removal of 10 bases from V and 2 bases from J, the junction contained 14 bases not matched to a gene. The CDR3: CATSNRQGPTYNEQFF. Written as DNA, the CDR3 is TGTGCCACCTCGAACCGACAGGGACCAACCTACAATGAGCAGTTCTTC.

CDR3 coding DNA: TGTGCCAGCAGCCTCCGGCATGACACAGGGTTGGAGACCCAGTACTTC. Translation: CASSLRHDTGLETQYF. This sequence joins TRBV7-3 and TRBJ2-5, with a weak D call TRBD1 (6 bases). V lost 5 bases, J lost 5 bases, and 21 bases lay in between. There are 16 residues in the CDR3. Germline assignment: CDR1 SGHTA and CDR2 FQGTGA.

The chain couples TRBV6-1 to TRBJ2-3; D not certain. CDR3 length: 13 amino acids. Germline assignment: CDR1 MNHNS and CDR2 SASEGT. The ends were cut back, 7 bases at V and 0 bases at J, with 8 bases in the middle. The CDR3 region is CASKAVSTDTQYF. The CDR3 nucleotides read TGTGCCAGCAAGGCGGTTAGCACAGATACGCAGTATTTT.

This clone was seen a few times. V is TRBV27 and J is TRBJ2-5; 10 bases are shared with TRBD2. Germline CDR1 MNHEY, CDR2 SMNVEV (reference sequence). V lost 4 bases, J lost 2 bases, and 7 bases stayed unmatched. The CDR3 loop spans 16 amino acids. CDR3 region: CASSSLAGVFQETQYF. The CDR3 nucleotides are TGTGCCAGCAGTTCTCTAGCGGGAGTCTTTCAAGAGACCCAGTACTTC.

CDR3 in amino acids: CASSYSMVGDTQYF. The CDR3 nucleotides read TGTGCCAGCAGTTACTCGATGGTCGGGGATACGCAGTATTTT. J is TRBJ2-3 and V is TRBV6-5, with D hard to call. The CDR3 runs 14 residues. In germline, CDR1 is MNHEY, CDR2 SVGAGI. V lost 0 bases and J 6 bases, leaving 10 bases between the germline ends.

The chain uses TRBV4-2 and TRBJ2-7, with D possibly TRBD2 on 6 matching bases. Germline V CDR1 and CDR2: LGHNA, YNFKEQ. V was trimmed by 3 bases and J by 4 bases, leaving 19 bases between them. The length of the CDR3 is 16 residues. This chain's CDR3 is CASSQPPVGGSYEQYF. The CDR3 DNA reads TGTGCCAGCAGCCAGCCCCCTGTGGGGGGTTCGTACGAGCAGTACTTC.

This sequence joins TRBV7-3 and TRBJ2-2; TRBD2 might be the D (6 bases). CDR3 length: 13 amino acids. Germline V gene sequence: CDR1 SGHTA, CDR2 FQGTGA. Trimming pared 5 bases from V and 6 bases from J, leaving 10 bases between. The CDR3 nucleotides are TGTGCCAGCAGCCAAACTAGCCCCGGGGAGCTGTTTTTT. Amino acid sequence: CASSQTSPGELFF.

This chain uses TRBV15 with TRBJ2-2; 7 bases map to TRBD1. This CDR3 is built from 14 residues. Germline V lookup: CDR1 LNHNV, CDR2 YYDKDF (reference sequence). Losses at the gene ends were 5 bases for V and 0 bases for J; bases not matched to a gene: 0. The CDR3 nucleotides are TGTGCCACCAGCGGACAGGCGAACACCGGGGAGCTGTTTTTT. This gives the protein CATSGQANTGELFF.

The chain combines TRBV4-1 with TRBJ2-5; D is possibly TRBD1 (6 bases). The CDR3 contains 14 residues. Trimming removed 3 bases from V and 1 base from J, with 9 bases in between. CDR1 and CDR2 (germline): MGHRA, YSYEKL. The CDR3 reads CASSQGQFQETQYF. CDR3 sequence (DNA): TGCGCCAGCAGCCAGGGACAATTCCAAGAGACCCAGTACTTC.

The rearrangement uses TRBV6-1 and TRBJ2-7; 11 bases map to TRBD1. Germline-derived CDR1 and CDR2 are MNHNS and SASEGT. Germline trimming cut 2 bases from V and 4 bases from J; bases unmatched to any gene: 4. The CDR3 totals 15 residues. CDR3 nucleotide sequence: TGTGCCAGCAGTGAAAGGGACAGGGGGGGATACGAGCAGTACTTC. It is translated as CASSERDRGGYEQYF.

This clone was seen only once. The chain links TRBV27 to TRBJ1-5, with a tentative D call TRBD1 (5 bases). CDR1 is MNHEY, CDR2 SMNVEV, per germline (reference sequence). This CDR3 has 12 residues. Trimming took 4 bases from V and 7 from J, leaving 8 bases between them. CDR3 sequence (DNA): TGTGCCAGCAGTTCTAGGGGACAGCCCCAGCATTTT. It yields the protein CASSSRGQPQHF.